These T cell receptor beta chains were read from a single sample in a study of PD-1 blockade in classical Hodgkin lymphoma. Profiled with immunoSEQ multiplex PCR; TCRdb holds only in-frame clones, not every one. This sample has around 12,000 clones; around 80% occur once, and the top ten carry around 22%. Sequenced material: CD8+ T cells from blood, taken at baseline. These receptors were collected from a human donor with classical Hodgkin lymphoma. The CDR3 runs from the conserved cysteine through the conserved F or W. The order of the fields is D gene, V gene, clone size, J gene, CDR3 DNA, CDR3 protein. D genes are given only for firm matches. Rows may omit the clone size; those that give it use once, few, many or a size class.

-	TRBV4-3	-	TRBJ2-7	TGCGCCAGCAGCCAAGATAATGGTTTGACCTACGAGCAGTACTTC	CASSQDNGLTYEQYF
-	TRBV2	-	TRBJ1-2	TGTGCCAGCAGTGAGCCTCCCGTCTATGGCTACACCTTC	CASSEPPVYGYTF
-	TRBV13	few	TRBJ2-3	TGTGCCAGCAGCTTAGCCGAGGGGAAAGGGCACACAGATACGCAGTATTTT	CASSLAEGKGHTDTQYF
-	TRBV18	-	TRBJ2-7	TGTGCCAGCTCACCACTCGATTTAAGGGAGCAGTACTTC	CASSPLDLREQYF
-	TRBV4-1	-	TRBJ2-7	TGCGCCAGCAGCCCAAGTCACGGATCCTACGAGCAGTACTTC	CASSPSHGSYEQYF
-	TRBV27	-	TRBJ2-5	TGTGCCAGCAGTTTCCTAGGGGGGGAGACCCAGTACTTC	CASSFLGGETQYF
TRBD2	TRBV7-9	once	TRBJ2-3	TGTGCCAGCAGCGCCGATTTTAGGACTAGCGGGGGGGCTCATACGCAGTATTTT	CASSADFRTSGGAHTQYF
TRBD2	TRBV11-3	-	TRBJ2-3	TGTGCCAGCAGTCTGACTAGCGGGGGGGTCCCCAGCACAGATACGCAGTATTTT	CASSLTSGGVPSTDTQYF
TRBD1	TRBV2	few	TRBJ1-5	TGTGCCACCTGGACAGGGCTTAATCAGCCCCAGCATTTT	CATWTGLNQPQHF
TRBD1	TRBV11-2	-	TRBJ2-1	TGTGCCAGCAGCTATTCAGGGACAGGACCCTACAATGAGCAGTTCTTC	CASSYSGTGPYNEQFF
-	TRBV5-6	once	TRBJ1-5	TGTGCCAGCAGTTCACACCATCAGGGTTATAGCAATCAGCCCCAGCATTTT	CASSSHHQGYSNQPQHF
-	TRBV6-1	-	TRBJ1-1	TGTGCCAGCAGTTTCTACACTGAAGCTTTCTTT	CASSFYTEAFF
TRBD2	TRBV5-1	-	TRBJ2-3	TGCGCCAGCCGAGCGGGGGGGCCTCCCACAGATACGCAGTATTTT	CASRAGGPPTDTQYF
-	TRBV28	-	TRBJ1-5	TGTGCCAGCAGAACCGACAGGCTTAGCAATCAGCCCCAGCATTTT	CASRTDRLSNQPQHF
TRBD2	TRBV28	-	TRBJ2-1	TGTGCCAGCAGTCCTCTAGCGGGGGCGATCTACAATGAGCAGTTCTTC	CASSPLAGAIYNEQFF
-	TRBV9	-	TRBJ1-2	TGTGCCAGCAGCCCTCTACGGGACACTAGCTATGGCTACACCTTC	CASSPLRDTSYGYTF
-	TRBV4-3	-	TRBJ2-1	TGCGCCAGCAGCCAAGGGCAGGGGGGGTCCTACAATGAGCAGTTCTTC	CASSQGQGGSYNEQFF
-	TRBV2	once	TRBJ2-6	TGTGCCAGCAGTGAGGGCCGGGCCCTCTGGGCCAACGTCCTGACTTTC	CASSEGRALWANVLTF
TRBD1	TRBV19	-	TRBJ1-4	TGTGCCTCAGGGGGCGAGGGACTACAACTGTTTTTT	CASGGEGLQLFF
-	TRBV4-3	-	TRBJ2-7	TGCGCCAGCAGCCGGGGGGTTGACAGGTACCCCTACGGGCAGTACTTC	CASSRGVDRYPYGQYF
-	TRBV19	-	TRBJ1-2	TGTGGAAGCGGGGGGCTAAGTGGCTACACCTTC	CGSGGLSGYTF
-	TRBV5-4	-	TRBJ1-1	TGTGCCAGCAGCTTTGGGTGGGGGGACACTGAAGCTTTCTTT	CASSFGWGDTEAFF
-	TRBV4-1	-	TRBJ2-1	TGCGCCAGCAGCCAAGGGCGGGGATTCTGGCAGTTCTTC	CASSQGRGFWQFF
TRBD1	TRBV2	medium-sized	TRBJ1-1	TGTGCCAGCAGTGAGCGGGACAGAGGAGTTTACACTGAAGCTTTCTTT	CASSERDRGVYTEAFF
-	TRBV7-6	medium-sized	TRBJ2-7	TGTGCCAGCAGCTTATGGGGCTTCCATACCCTCGCCTACGAGCAGTACTTC	CASSLWGFHTLAYEQYF
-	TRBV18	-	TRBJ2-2	TGTGCCAGCTCACCACGGACAGCCGCGAACACCGGGGAGCTGTTTTTT	CASSPRTAANTGELFF
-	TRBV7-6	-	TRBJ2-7	TGTGCCAGCAGCTTAGACGGGACCTCCTACGAGCAGTACTTC	CASSLDGTSYEQYF
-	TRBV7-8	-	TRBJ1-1	TGTGCCAGCAGCTTAGTGCAGGGGCCGACGGTAGAAGCTTTCTTT	CASSLVQGPTVEAFF
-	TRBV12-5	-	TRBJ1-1	TGTGCTAGTGGTTTGATGGTAGGGCAGGGCATGAACACTGAAGCTTTCTTT	CASGLMVGQGMNTEAFF
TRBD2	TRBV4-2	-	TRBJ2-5	TGTGCCAGCAGCCAAGATACTAGCGGTTTATGGACCCAGTACTTC	CASSQDTSGLWTQYF
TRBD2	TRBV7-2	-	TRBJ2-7	TGTGTCAGCAGCTCACTAGCGGGGGGATACGAGCAGTACTTC	CVSSSLAGGYEQYF
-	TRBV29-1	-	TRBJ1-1	TGCAGCGTTGAAGATAGGGACCCTGAAGCTTTCTTT	CSVEDRDPEAFF
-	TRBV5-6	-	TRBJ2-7	TGTGCCAGCAGCCCAATCCCCGACACATCCTACGAGCAGTACTTC	CASSPIPDTSYEQYF
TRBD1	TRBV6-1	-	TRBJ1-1	TGTGCCAGCAGTGCAGGGACAGGGGGAACTGAAGCTTTCTTT	CASSAGTGGTEAFF
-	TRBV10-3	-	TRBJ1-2	TGTGCCATCAGTGACGGCTATGGCTACACCTTC	CAISDGYGYTF
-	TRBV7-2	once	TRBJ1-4	TGTGCCAGCAGCTTAGTGGGGGGAAGATTTAATGAAAAACTGTTTTTT	CASSLVGGRFNEKLFF
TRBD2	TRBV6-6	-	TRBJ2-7	TGTGCCAGCAGCAACGCGGGGGCCTACGAGCAGTACTTC	CASSNAGAYEQYF
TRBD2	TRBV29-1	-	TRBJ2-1	TGCAGCGTTGATCGGGGGGATTACAATGAGCAGTTCTTC	CSVDRGDYNEQFF
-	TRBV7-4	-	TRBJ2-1	TGTGCCAGCAGTTTGGGGGACCACAATGAGCAGTTCTTC	CASSLGDHNEQFF
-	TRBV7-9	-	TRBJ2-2	TGTGCCAGCAGCTTAGAATCCGATCTTTGGAGCACCGGGGAGCTGTTTTTT	CASSLESDLWSTGELFF
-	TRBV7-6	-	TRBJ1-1	TGTGCCAGCAGCTTGTTTGACGGCGGGGGTGAAGCTTTCTTT	CASSLFDGGGEAFF
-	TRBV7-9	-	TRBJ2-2	TGTGCCAGCAGCTTATTCCGGGACACCGGGGAGCTGTTTTTT	CASSLFRDTGELFF
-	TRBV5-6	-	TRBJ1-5	TGTGCCAGCAGCGCGTGGTTCAGGGATCAGCCCCAGCATTTT	CASSAWFRDQPQHF
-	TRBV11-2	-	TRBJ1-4	TGTGCCAGCTGGACGGGGGGGCAGGGTGAAAAACTGTTTTTT	CASWTGGQGEKLFF
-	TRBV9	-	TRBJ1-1	TGTGCCAGCAGCACGAGGGGGGAGAACACTGAAGCTTTCTTT	CASSTRGENTEAFF
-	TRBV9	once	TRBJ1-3	TGTGCCAGCAGCGACCGGGACACAGGAAACACCATATATTTT	CASSDRDTGNTIYF
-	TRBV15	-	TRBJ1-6	TGTGCCACCAGCAGAGAGGAGGAGGGGAGCACACCCCTCCACTTT	CATSREEEGSTPLHF
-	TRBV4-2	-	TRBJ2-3	TGTGCCAGCAGCCAAGATAAGCCGGATACGCAGTATTTT	CASSQDKPDTQYF
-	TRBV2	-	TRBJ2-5	TGTGCCAGCAGTGACCCGATTAGAAGGCCAGAGACCCAGTACTTC	CASSDPIRRPETQYF
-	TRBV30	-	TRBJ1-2	TGTGCTCAAGTAGAGGAGGCCGGTAACTATGGCTACACCTTC	CAQVEEAGNYGYTF
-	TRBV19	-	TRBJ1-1	TGTGCCAGTAGCCTTTCGCGAACAGGGTCTGAAGCTTTCTTT	CASSLSRTGSEAFF